The present T cell receptor beta chain was sequenced within a study of blood T cell repertoires in COVID-19. Study-level information: The United States, Italy and Spain provided the acute and convalescent COVID-19 samples. T cells, B-cell-depleted T cells, or PBMCs supplied cDNA or gDNA.

Original processing notes: Nucleated cell counts were estimated from reference gene primer amplification. TCRdb keeps only in-frame clones here, not all; method: immunoSEQ multiplex PCR. The D gene and trimming were derived from the DNA, and the V and J assignments and clone size from that table. Found here are roughly 39,000 clones, approximately 90% of them singletons; the top ten hold approximately 10%. V shed 5 bases and J 1 base; nucleotides not matched to a gene: 1. The length of the CDR3 is 13 residues. Germline CDR1 is MNHEY and CDR2 is SMNVEV (reference sequence). The receptor was derived from a man aged 30 to 45 with active or convalescent COVID-19. Sequenced sample: peripheral blood. The chain uses TRBV27 and TRBJ1-2, with 7 bases matching TRBD1. The CDR3 coding sequence is TGTGCCAGCAGTCGACAGGGTAACTATGGCTACACCTTC. Translating gives CASSRQGNYGYTF.